These T cell receptor beta chains were read from a single sample in a study of cytomegalovirus exposure and HLA in healthy donors. TCRdb keeps only in-frame clones here, not all; method: immunoSEQ multiplex PCR. The data contain under 200,000 clones, approximately 80% of them singletons. The specimen sequenced was PBMCs. The source is a man aged 18 to 35 in good health and CMV-seropositive. Both conserved end residues are part of each CDR3. The D gene is left open where the match is weak. Size tells how often a clone was seen (once, few, many) or the class of an expanded clone, and some rows leave it out.

TRBV6-5	TRBJ1-4	TRBD1	.	CAAKGAVNEKLFF	TGTGCAGCGAAGGGGGCGGTAAATGAAAAACTGTTTTTT
TRBV5-1	TRBJ2-7	TRBD1	.	CASSFTGGSGYEQYF	TGCGCCAGCAGCTTCACAGGGGGCAGTGGTTACGAGCAGTACTTC
TRBV7-9	TRBJ2-2	.	once	CASSLVGGGELFF	TGTGCCAGCAGCTTAGTAGGAGGCGGGGAGCTGTTTTTT
TRBV28	TRBJ1-5	.	.	CASSFSLGGGQPQHF	TGTGCCAGCAGTTTTAGTCTGGGGGGGGGACAGCCCCAGCATTTT
TRBV4-1	TRBJ2-7	.	.	CASSQAPGENEQYF	TGCGCCAGCAGCCAAGCCCCAGGGGAGAACGAGCAGTACTTC
TRBV6-1	TRBJ2-1	.	.	CASSDRSHHKGDEQFF	TGTGCCAGCAGTGATAGGAGCCACCACAAAGGAGATGAGCAGTTCTTC
TRBV9	TRBJ2-3	TRBD2	.	CASSARGENTDTQYF	TGTGCCAGCAGCGCCCGGGGGGAGAACACAGATACGCAGTATTTT
TRBV19	TRBJ1-5	.	.	CASSTDRRRGGQPQHF	TGTGCCAGTAGTACCGACCGACGCCGAGGAGGTCAGCCCCAGCATTTT
TRBV10-1	TRBJ2-2	.	.	CATRSGGPNTGELFF	TGCGCCACCCGATCCGGAGGCCCGAACACCGGGGAGCTGTTTTTT
TRBV11-2	TRBJ1-1	.	.	CASSLNRGNTEAFF	TGTGCCAGCAGCTTAAATCGGGGGAACACTGAAGCTTTCTTT
TRBV6-1	TRBJ2-4	.	once	CASKPGTGVSSQYF	TGTGCCAGCAAACCTGGGACGGGAGTAAGCAGTCAGTACTTC
TRBV7-8	TRBJ1-4	TRBD1	.	CASSAAGTGSHEKLFF	TGTGCCAGCAGCGCGGCGGGGACAGGGTCTCATGAAAAACTGTTTTTT
TRBV6-5	TRBJ1-5	.	.	CASSGSTVQPQHF	TGTGCCAGCAGTGGCTCGACAGTACAGCCCCAGCATTTT
TRBV27	TRBJ2-1	.	.	CASSAWTPGPGEQFF	TGTGCCAGCAGCGCATGGACTCCCGGGCCCGGTGAGCAGTTCTTC
TRBV6-5	TRBJ1-2	.	.	CASSFGENYGYTF	TGTGCCAGCAGTTTCGGGGAGAACTATGGCTACACCTTC
TRBV27	TRBJ2-1	TRBD2	once	CASAIAGSYNEQFF	TGTGCCAGTGCCATAGCGGGGTCCTACAATGAGCAGTTCTTC
TRBV19	TRBJ1-1	TRBD1	.	CASRTTGFITEAFF	TGTGCCAGTAGGACGACAGGGTTTATCACTGAAGCTTTCTTT